These 15 T cell receptor beta chains originate from one sample sequenced in a study of PD-1 blockade in classical Hodgkin lymphoma. The table came from immunoSEQ multiplex PCR; TCRdb's copy has only in-frame clones and leaves some out. The table includes over 35,000 clones, 87% detected once. Exposure to brentuximab vedotin varied, and each patient had relapsed following autologous stem cell transplantation. The material sequenced was peripheral blood mononuclear cells (PBMCs), taken at baseline. The receptors originated from a human donor with classical Hodgkin lymphoma.

The chain couples TRBV5-1 to TRBJ2-5; D perhaps matches TRBD1 (5 bases). The assigned J gene may be wrong: the sequence end matches TRBJ2-7 better. Germline V gene lookup returns CDR1 SGHRS and CDR2 YFSETQ. The CDR3 is made up of 14 amino acids. DNA of the CDR3: TGCGCCAGCAGCCAACGGACGGACACCTACGAGCAGTACTTC. As protein: CASSQRTDTYEQYF.

The sample holds a few counts of this clone. This chain uses TRBV7-3 with TRBJ1-1; D is uncertain. The CDR3 is made up of 14 amino acids. Trimming shortened V by 5 bases and J by 4 bases, and 14 bases separated the two germline ends. Germline CDR1 and CDR2: SGHTA and FQGTGA. DNA for the CDR3: TGTGCCAGCAGCCCGGGCGGGGTCGGCACTGAAGCTTTCTTT. Protein sequence: CASSPGGVGTEAFF.

The chain combines TRBV4-1 with TRBJ1-6; the D gene is possibly TRBD1 (5 bases). CDR3 length equals 17 residues. Trimming removed 2 bases from V and 4 bases from J, with 15 bases in between. CDR1 and CDR2 (germline): MGHRA, YSYEKL. The CDR3 nucleotides are TGCGCCAGCAGCCAAACGGTGGCAGGGTTTTATAATTCACCCCTCCACTTT. Translating gives CASSQTVAGFYNSPLHF.

The chain is built from TRBV7-8 and TRBJ2-3, with unresolved D. The CDR3 runs to 13 residues. From germline, CDR1 is SGHVS and CDR2 FQNEAQ. Trimming shortened V by 3 bases and J by 6 bases, and 10 bases separated the two germline ends. The CDR3 loop reads CASSFIGLDTQYF. DNA for the CDR3: TGTGCCAGCAGCTTCATCGGGCTGGATACGCAGTATTTT.

V and J are TRBV6-5 and TRBJ2-1; D is unclear. Germline lookup yields CDR1 MNHEY and CDR2 SVGAGI. V was clipped by 5 bases and J by 4 bases, with 6 bases between them. CDR3 size: 12 residues. The CDR3 here is CASSPLYNEQFF. The CDR3 bases are TGTGCCAGCAGTCCCCTGTACAATGAGCAGTTCTTC.

The J gene is TRBJ2-7, the V gene TRBV14; no clear D. This CDR3 contains 12 residues. The germline CDR1 and CDR2 sequences are SGHDN and FVKESK. V was clipped by 0 bases and J by 3 bases, with 3 bases between them. In DNA form, the CDR3 reads TGTGCCAGCAGCCAAGACTACTACGAGCAGTACTTC. Its translation: CASSQDYYEQYF. The variable domain in full, completed from reference TRBV14 and TRBJ2-7, reads EAGVTQFPSHSVIEKGQTVTLRCDPISGHDNLYWYRRVMGKEIKFLLHFVKESKQDESGMPNNRFLAERTGGTYSTLKVQPAELEDSGVYFCASSQDYYEQYFGPGTRLTVT.

By sample fraction, this clone is medium-sized. The V and J genes are TRBV7-3 and TRBJ2-2; 13 bases are shared with TRBD2. The length of the CDR3 is 16 residues. Germline CDR1 reads SGHTA; CDR2 reads FQGTGA. With V trimmed by 5 bases and J by 5 bases, 5 bases remained unmatched. The CDR3 bases are TGTGCCAGCAGCACCGGACTAGCGGGAGTTACCGGGGAGCTGTTTTTT. It is translated as CASSTGLAGVTGELFF.

The chain carries TRBV19 and TRBJ2-5, with D possibly matching TRBD2 (5 bases). V was trimmed by 3 bases and J by 5 bases, leaving 13 bases between them. Germline CDR1 LNHDA, CDR2 SQIVND (reference sequence). The CDR3 consists of 14 residues. CDR3 region: CASSMEASRETQYF. CDR3 coding DNA: TGTGCCAGTAGTATGGAAGCTAGCAGGGAGACCCAGTACTTC.

This chain links TRBV6-5 with TRBJ2-5, with D possibly TRBD2 on 5 matching bases. Per the germline V gene, CDR1 is MNHEY and CDR2 is SVGAGI. V lost 0 bases and J 3 bases, leaving 11 bases between the germline ends. This CDR3 contains 15 residues. The CDR3, as DNA: TGTGCCAGCAGTTACTCCCGGACTTTTAAAGAGACCCAGTACTTC. Translating it yields CASSYSRTFKETQYF.

This chain connects TRBV29-1 to TRBJ2-1; D might be TRBD2 (6 bases). CDR1 is SQVTM and CDR2 is ANQGSEA in the germline V gene. The CDR3 totals 14 residues. Trimming left V 1 base short and J 2 bases short, with 9 bases between. DNA of the CDR3: TGCAGCGTTGAAGGCAGGGAGGCCTACAATGAGCAGTTCTTC. It specifies CSVEGREAYNEQFF.

The chain recombines TRBV7-2 with TRBJ2-2; the D is unclear. Germline CDR1 is SGHTA and CDR2 is FQGNSA. The V gene lost 6 bases and the J gene lost 1 base, with 3 bases spanning the gap. The CDR3 consists of 12 residues. CDR3 residues: CASRRNTGELFF. CDR3 in DNA: TGTGCCAGCAGACGGAACACCGGGGAGCTGTTTTTT.

Concerning this clone itself: At one of its ends the junction is not consistent with the germline gene, which may arise from a read error. V usage is TRBV6-5 and J usage is TRBJ2-7, with 7 bases matching TRBD1. This CDR3 is built from 13 residues. The germline V gene has CDR1 MNHEY and CDR2 SVGAGI. The CDR3 region has the DNA TGTGCCAGCAGGGAGTGGACAGGTGGGAAACCTGTCTTC. Amino acids: CASREWTGGKPVF.

The rearrangement joins TRBV6-5 to TRBJ1-5, with D possibly being TRBD1 (5 bases). Deletions cut 2 bases from V and 0 bases from J, with 8 bases between. Germline CDR1 is MNHEY and CDR2 is SVGAGI. The CDR3 has 15 residues. The CDR3 DNA sequence: TGTGCCAGCAGTTACGGGGCAGCTAGCAATCAGCCCCAGCATTTT. Translation gives CASSYGAASNQPQHF.

This clone was seen a single time. The chain recombines TRBV18 with TRBJ1-2; no clear D. The V and J ends lost 3 bases and 4 bases respectively, with 12 bases between them. The CDR3 has 14 residues. Germline V gives CDR1 KGHSH, CDR2 LQKENI. The CDR3 here is CASSPEVGSYGYTF. CDR3 bases: TGTGCCAGCTCACCCGAGGTGGGTTCCTATGGCTACACCTTC.

The chain recombines TRBV15 with TRBJ2-5; D perhaps matches TRBD2 (7 bases). Germline CDR1 LNHNV, CDR2 YYDKDF (reference sequence). The CDR3 is 14 residues long. Trimming pared 9 bases from V and 2 bases from J, leaving 16 bases between. CDR3 in amino acids: CATGGGLSQETQYF. The CDR3 bases are TGTGCCACGGGAGGGGGTTTAAGTCAAGAGACCCAGTACTTC.